One TCR beta chain is described in this entry. Each CDR3 protein gets one entry after TCRdb re-called the 5' RACE reads with MiXCR. In the table there are approximately 40,000 distinct CDR3 sequences, roughly 30% of which are singletons. Per germline, CDR1 MNHEY and CDR2 SVGEGT. This CDR3 has 16 amino acids. The V and J ends lost 6 bases and 5 bases, in that order; junction bases with no gene match: 9. The chain combines TRBV6-2 or TRBV6-3 with TRBJ2-3; 12 nucleotides agree with TRBD2. The TCR sequence derives from a female donor with breast cancer. The sample consisted of tumor-infiltrating memory CD4+ T cells sorted from the breast tumor. The subset is: memory CD4+ T cells, CD4+CD45RO+CD25-. As DNA, the CDR3 is TGTGCCAGCAGCGACAGACTAGCGGGAGCTGAAGATACGCAGTATTTT. The encoded protein is CASSDRLAGAEDTQYF.